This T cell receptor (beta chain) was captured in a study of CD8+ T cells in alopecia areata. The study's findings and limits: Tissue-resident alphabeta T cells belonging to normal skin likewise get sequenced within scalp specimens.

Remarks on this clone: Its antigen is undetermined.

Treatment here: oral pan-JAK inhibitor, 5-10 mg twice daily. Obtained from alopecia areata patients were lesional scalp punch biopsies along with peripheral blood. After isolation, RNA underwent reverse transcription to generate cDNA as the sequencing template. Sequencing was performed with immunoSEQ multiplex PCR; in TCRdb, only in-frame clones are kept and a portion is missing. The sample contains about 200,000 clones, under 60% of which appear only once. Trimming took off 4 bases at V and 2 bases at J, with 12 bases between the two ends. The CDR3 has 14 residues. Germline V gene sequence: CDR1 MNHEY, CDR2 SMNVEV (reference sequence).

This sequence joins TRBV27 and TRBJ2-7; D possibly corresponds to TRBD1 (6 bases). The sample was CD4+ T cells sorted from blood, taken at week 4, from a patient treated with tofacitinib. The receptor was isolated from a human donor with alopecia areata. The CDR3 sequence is CASSSQDSPYEQYF. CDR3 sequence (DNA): TGTGCCAGCAGTTCCCAGGACAGCCCCTACGAGCAGTACTTC.